This TCR beta chain was captured in a study of cytomegalovirus exposure and HLA in healthy donors. Study-level findings and limits: Analysis performed later found around 15,000 TCR beta sequences associated with HLA alleles at 0.05 false discovery rate. Usually a TCR sequence was rare, but some public TCRs were found in many donors.

Use of 60 Vbeta and 13 Jbeta primers characterized the PCR. Sequencing was performed with immunoSEQ multiplex PCR; in TCRdb, only in-frame clones are kept and a portion is missing. This table holds roughly 180,000 clones, under 90% found once. This CDR3 contains 16 residues. As for this clone: The antigen is unknown.

Sequencing was done on a sample of PBMCs. The chain joins TRBV21-1 to TRBJ2-7; the table's D call of TRBD1 was not tested on the DNA. TRBV21-1 is a known pseudogene. This clonotype was obtained from a man in his late teens or twenties in good health and CMV-seronegative. CDR3 protein: CASSKVRGQGTYEQYF. CDR3 nucleotides: TGTGCCAGCAGCAAAGTGAGAGGACAGGGGACCTACGAGCAGTACTTC.